This T cell receptor (beta chain) was found in a study of PD-L1 blockade in urothelial cancer. Overall study context: About 85% of the 29 patients were men whose urothelial cancer was bladder-origin. General study results and limits: Clonality of blood TCR below the median before treatment predicted better survival.

Profiled with immunoSEQ multiplex PCR; TCRdb holds only in-frame clones, not every one. Found here are 35,000 to 45,000 clones, about 88% of them singletons; the top ten hold around 25%. The V gene end was trimmed by 4 bases and the J gene end by 3 bases; junction bases not matched to a gene: 10. CDR1 is PRHDT and CDR2 is FYEKMQ in the germline V gene (reference sequence). The CDR3 spans 16 residues. Time point of the sample: pretreatment peripheral blood. For this clone: Its target is unknown.

This chain links TRBV13 with TRBJ2-3, with 7 bases lining up with TRBD2. The sequencing here drew on PBMCs, taken around atezolizumab (anti-PD-L1) treatment. The sequence was obtained from a donor aged 40 or older with urothelial cancer. The CDR3 sequence is CASSSFGGGLTDTQYF. The CDR3 DNA reads TGTGCCAGCAGCTCCTTTGGGGGAGGGCTTACAGATACGCAGTATTTT.